The 21 T cell receptor beta chains below were found in one sample sequenced in a study of monozygotic twins with cystic fibrosis (dated by TCRdb to the early 2020s). Receptor amplification or capture employed the immunoSEQ multiplex PCR assay. As stored in TCRdb, this immuneACCESS dataset retains in-frame rearrangements with V and J assigned. A fraction of the clones does not appear; measured against another copy, unresolved V genes explain less than half of the discrepancy, and the remainder lacks a known reason. The sample includes more than 25,000 clones, with over 75% observed a single time. Around 0.56% of the sample is in the top ten clones. Sequencing was done on a sample of blood. Receptors were obtained from a girl aged 2-10 years with cystic fibrosis.

The chain uses TRBV27 and TRBJ2-7, with D perhaps TRBD1 or TRBD2 (5 bases each). With 3 bases removed from V and 5 bases from J, the gap between germline ends came to 11 bases. Germline V lookup: CDR1 MNHEY, CDR2 SMNVEV (reference sequence). This CDR3 is 13 amino acids long. The chain's CDR3 is CASSLAGAHEQYF. CDR3 nucleotide sequence: TGTGCCAGCAGTTTGGCCGGGGCCCACGAGCAGTACTTC.

The chain joins TRBV30 to TRBJ2-5; weak D call: TRBD1 (10 bases). V was shortened by 3 bases and J by 5 bases, with 19 bases between the two germline ends. The CDR3 is made up of 15 amino acids. Germline V gene sequence: CDR1 GTSNPN, CDR2 SVGIG (reference sequence). The CDR3 DNA follows: TGTGCCTGGAGGAGACAGGGGGCGGGAGGGGAGACCCAGTACTTC. Translated: CAWRRQGAGGETQYF.

The chain's CDR3 is CASSPRQGVNWGYTF. CDR3 DNA: TGTGCCAGCAGCCCCCGACAGGGAGTGAATTGGGGCTACACCTTC. The rearrangement joins TRBV7-6 to TRBJ1-2, with 7 nucleotides matching TRBD1. CDR3 length: 15 amino acids. Germline V gene sequence: CDR1 SGHVS, CDR2 FNYEAQ. V gave up 5 bases and J gave up 8 bases; unmatched junction bases: 14.

V gene TRBV5-4 combines with J gene TRBJ2-2; TRBD1 might be the D (6 bases). The germline V and J ends were trimmed by 1 base and 2 bases, with 18 bases remaining between them. Germline lookup yields CDR1 SGHNT and CDR2 YYREEE (reference sequence). The CDR3 consists of 18 residues. The CDR3 protein is CASSLTWTVPLNTGELFF. For the CDR3, the DNA is TGTGCCAGCAGCTTGACGTGGACAGTCCCACTAAACACCGGGGAGCTGTTTTTT.

V gene TRBV6-5 combines with J gene TRBJ2-1; 14 positions agree with TRBD2. CDR1 and CDR2 (germline): MNHEY, SVGAGI. Trimming took 10 bases from V and 5 from J; bases not matched to a gene: 4. The CDR3 spans 14 residues. The CDR3 here is CAIRTSGGNNEQFF. CDR3 in DNA: TGTGCCATACGGACTAGCGGGGGGAACAATGAGCAGTTCTTC.

In its sample, this clone was seen a few times. The chain couples TRBV30 to TRBJ1-1; D is perhaps TRBD1 (5 bases). The V end was cut by 1 base, the J end by 4 bases, with 10 bases between. The CDR3 is 13 residues long. The V gene's germline CDR1 is GTSNPN and CDR2 SVGIG (reference sequence). The CDR3, as DNA: TGTGCCTGGAGTGCCAGGGTGAGCACTGAAGCTTTCTTT. Its protein product is CAWSARVSTEAFF.

This rearrangement joins TRBV2 to TRBJ1-2, with D unclear. V was shortened by 7 bases and J by 0 bases, with 6 bases between the two germline ends. Looked up from germline, CDR1 is SNHLY and CDR2 is FYNNEI. This CDR3 contains 12 residues. The CDR3 DNA sequence: TGTGCCAGCATTAGGTCTAACTATGGCTACACCTTC. Residues: CASIRSNYGYTF.

The V and J genes are TRBV5-4 and TRBJ2-1; TRBD2 matches at 13 bases. The ends lost 0 bases at V and 9 bases at J; junction bases unmatched: 6. The CDR3 length is 16 residues. Germline V gene data show CDR1 as SGHNT and CDR2 as YYREEE (reference sequence). CDR3 residues: CASSLGGLAGSGEQFF. CDR3 in DNA: TGTGCCAGCAGCTTGGGGGGACTAGCGGGATCCGGTGAGCAGTTCTTC.

The chain links TRBV23-1 to TRBJ1-1; 10 nucleotides match TRBD1. TRBV23-1 is an ORF; its function is uncertain. The CDR3 extends over 19 amino acids. The trim removed 0 bases at V and 0 bases at J, leaving 10 bases unmatched. CDR3 nucleotide sequence: TGCGCCAGCAGTCAATCCCCCGCGACAGGGGGCAGGTTGAACACTGAAGCTTTCTTT. As protein: CASSQSPATGGRLNTEAFF.

This chain joins TRBV6-5 and TRBJ1-2; weak D call: TRBD1 (5 bases). Germline assignment: CDR1 MNHEY and CDR2 SVGAGI. The CDR3 totals 14 residues. Trimming took off 2 bases at V and 7 bases at J, with 14 bases between the two ends. Written as DNA, the CDR3 is TGTGCCAGCAGTTACAGGCAGGGCCGGGGTGGCTACACCTTC. Residues: CASSYRQGRGGYTF.

This clone was detected only once. This chain joins TRBV5-6 and TRBJ1-3; 7 bases agree with TRBD1. Losses at the gene ends were 5 bases for V and 2 bases for J; bases not matched to a gene: 4. The germline gives CDR1 SGHDT, CDR2 YYEEEE. The CDR3 runs 14 residues. As DNA, the CDR3 is TGTGCCAGCAGACTGACAGGGACTGGAAACACCATATATTTT. Its protein is CASRLTGTGNTIYF.

The chain employs TRBV5-1 and TRBJ1-3; TRBD1 is a possible D gene (6 bases). Germline values: CDR1 SGHRS, CDR2 YFSETQ. Deletions cut 2 bases from V and 0 bases from J, with 12 bases between. The CDR3 loop spans 16 amino acids. For the CDR3, the DNA is TGCGCCAGCAGCTTCGGGACAAAGAGCTCTGGAAACACCATATATTTT. It translates to CASSFGTKSSGNTIYF.

In this sample, this clone turned up a few times. The chain uses TRBV5-4 and TRBJ1-6, with TRBD1 matching over 10 bases. Trimming removed 4 bases from V and 7 bases from J; junction bases left unmatched: 20. The CDR3 is made up of 20 amino acids. From germline, CDR1 is SGHNT and CDR2 YYREEE (reference sequence). CDR3: CASSLRRQLGTGAFNSPLHF. The CDR3 nucleotides are TGTGCCAGCAGCCTGCGGCGTCAGTTGGGGACAGGGGCCTTCAATTCACCCCTCCACTTT.

The V call is TRBV6-1, the J call TRBJ1-5; 8 bases are a match to TRBD1. Per germline, CDR1 MNHNS and CDR2 SASEGT. This CDR3 comprises 15 residues. J was trimmed by 1 base and V by 4 bases; bases with no gene match: 3. Here the CDR3 reads CASSGDRLSNQPQHF. CDR3 sequence (DNA): TGTGCCAGCAGTGGGGACAGGTTGAGCAATCAGCCCCAGCATTTT.

This CDR3 reads CATSRDSNSNYGYTF. The DNA of the CDR3 is TGTGCCACCAGCAGAGACAGTAACTCTAACTATGGCTACACCTTC. V and J are TRBV15 and TRBJ1-2; no reliable D call. The germline V and J ends were trimmed by 0 bases and 0 bases, with 8 bases remaining between them. The CDR3 extends over 15 amino acids. The germline V gene has CDR1 LNHNV and CDR2 YYDKDF (reference sequence).

Only a few counts were recorded for this clone. The J gene is TRBJ1-1, the V gene TRBV7-3; no definite D call. The V end lost 1 base, the J end lost 1 base, and 4 bases lay between the germline ends. Germline V gene sequence: CDR1 SGHTA, CDR2 FQGTGA. The CDR3 totals 13 residues. CDR3 sequence reads: CASSLSWNTEAFF. DNA for the CDR3: TGTGCCAGCAGCTTAAGCTGGAACACTGAAGCTTTCTTT.

This clone was picked up one time. This sequence joins TRBV4-1 and TRBJ1-4; D unclear. There are 13 residues in the CDR3. V was trimmed by 2 bases and J by 8 bases, leaving 9 bases between them. Germline-derived CDR1 and CDR2 are MGHRA and YSYEKL. CDR3 amino acids: CASSQPPSEKLFF. In nucleotides, the CDR3 is TGCGCCAGCAGCCAACCCCCCAGCGAAAAACTGTTTTTT.

The J gene is TRBJ2-1, the V gene TRBV9; D possibly corresponds to TRBD1 (6 bases). The CDR3 spans 13 residues. V shed 4 bases and J shed 6 bases, with 11 bases lying between them. Germline CDR1 and CDR2: SGDLS and YYNGEE. The CDR3 nucleotides read TGTGCCAGCAGCTTCACAGGGCGCAATGAGCAGTTCTTC. Translating it yields CASSFTGRNEQFF.

V gene TRBV4-2 combines with J gene TRBJ2-1, with 10 bases identical to TRBD2. In germline, CDR1 is LGHNA, CDR2 YNFKEQ. There are 18 residues in the CDR3. Trimming cost V 0 bases and J 6 bases; bases outside gene matches: 11. CDR3 nucleotide sequence: TGTGCCAGCAGCCAAGATAAAGCGGGGGGGCTACTAACCAATGAGCAGTTCTTC. Translated: CASSQDKAGGLLTNEQFF.

This chain joins TRBV19 and TRBJ2-1, with TRBD2 matching over 15 bases. With 5 bases clipped from V and 7 bases from J, the junction kept 3 bases outside the gene matches. This CDR3 contains 15 residues. Germline V gives CDR1 LNHDA, CDR2 SQIVND (reference sequence). The CDR3 bases are TGTGCCAGTAGTCTCGGACTAGCGGGGGGGAATGAGCAGTTCTTC. Amino acids: CASSLGLAGGNEQFF. Variable domain in full (rest from reference TRBV19 and TRBJ2-1): DGGITQSPKYLFRKEGQNVTLSCEQNLNHDAMYWYRQDPGQGLRLIYYSQIVNDFQKGDIAEGYSVSREKKESFPLTVTSAQKNPTAFYLCASSLGLAGGNEQFFGPGTRLTVL.

The CDR3 reads CASSFRVSSYNEQFF. CDR3 bases: TGTGCCAGCAGCTTTAGGGTTAGCTCCTACAATGAGCAGTTCTTC. The chain recombines TRBV7-2 with TRBJ2-1; D gene ambiguous. This CDR3 is 15 amino acids long. Trimming took off 3 bases at V and 0 bases at J, with 9 bases between the two ends. The germline gives CDR1 SGHTA, CDR2 FQGNSA.